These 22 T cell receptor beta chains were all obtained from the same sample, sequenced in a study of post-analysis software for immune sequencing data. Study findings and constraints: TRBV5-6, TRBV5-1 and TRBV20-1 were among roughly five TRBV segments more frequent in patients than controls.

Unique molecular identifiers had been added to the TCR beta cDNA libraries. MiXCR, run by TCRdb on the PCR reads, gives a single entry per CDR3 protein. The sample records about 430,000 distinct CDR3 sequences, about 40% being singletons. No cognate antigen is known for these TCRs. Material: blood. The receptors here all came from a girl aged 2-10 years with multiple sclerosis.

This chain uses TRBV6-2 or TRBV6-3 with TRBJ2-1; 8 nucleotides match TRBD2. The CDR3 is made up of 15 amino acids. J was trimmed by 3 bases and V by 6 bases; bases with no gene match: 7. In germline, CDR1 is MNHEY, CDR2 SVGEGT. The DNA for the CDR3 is TGTGCCAGCAGATACAGCGGGAGTGGCTACAATGAGCAGTTCTTC. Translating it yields CASRYSGSGYNEQFF.

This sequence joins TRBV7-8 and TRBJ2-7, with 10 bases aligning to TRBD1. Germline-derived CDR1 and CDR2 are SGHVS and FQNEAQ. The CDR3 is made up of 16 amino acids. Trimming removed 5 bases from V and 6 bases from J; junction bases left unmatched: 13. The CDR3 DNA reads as TGTGCCAGCAGCCCCCCGAAATCCGGGACAGGGGTCGAGCAGTACTTC. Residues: CASSPPKSGTGVEQYF.

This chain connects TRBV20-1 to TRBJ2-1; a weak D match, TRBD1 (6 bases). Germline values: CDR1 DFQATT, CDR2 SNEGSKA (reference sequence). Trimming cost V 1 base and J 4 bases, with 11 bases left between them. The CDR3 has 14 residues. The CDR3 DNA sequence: TGCAGTGCTAGAGCCAGGGGTTCATACAATGAGCAGTTCTTC. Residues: CSARARGSYNEQFF.

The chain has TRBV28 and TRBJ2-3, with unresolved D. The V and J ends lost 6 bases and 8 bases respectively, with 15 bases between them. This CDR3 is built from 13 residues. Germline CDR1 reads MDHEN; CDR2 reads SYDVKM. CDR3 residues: CASSLVDPGTQYF. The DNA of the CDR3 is TGTGCCAGCAGCCTGGTGGATCCGGGTACGCAGTATTTT.

This CDR3 is CASSRRRETGGTEAFF. The CDR3 DNA follows: TGTGCCAGCAGCCGGAGGCGCGAGACAGGGGGGACTGAAGCTTTCTTT. The chain has TRBV7-9 and TRBJ1-1; TRBD1 aligns across 9 bases. With V trimmed by 5 bases and J by 5 bases, 12 bases remained unmatched. In germline, CDR1 is SEHNR, CDR2 FQNEAQ (reference sequence). The CDR3 has 16 residues.

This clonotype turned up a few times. The CDR3: CASSLRAGGAPEGTDTQYF. In nucleotides, the CDR3 is TGTGCCAGCAGCTTACGGGCGGGAGGGGCTCCAGAGGGGACAGATACGCAGTATTTT. The chain carries TRBV7-3 and TRBJ2-3; 9 nucleotides match TRBD2. CDR1 and CDR2 (germline): SGHTA, FQGTGA. The CDR3 is 19 residues long. V shed 2 bases, J shed 3 bases, and the junction held 15 bases outside the gene matches.

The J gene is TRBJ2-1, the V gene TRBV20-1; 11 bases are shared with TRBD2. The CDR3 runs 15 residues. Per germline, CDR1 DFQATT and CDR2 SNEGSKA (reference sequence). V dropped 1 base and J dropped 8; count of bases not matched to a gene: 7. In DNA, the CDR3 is TGCAGTGCTAGAGGTAGCGGGGGGGCCATCGATGAGCAGTTCTTC. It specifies CSARGSGGAIDEQFF.

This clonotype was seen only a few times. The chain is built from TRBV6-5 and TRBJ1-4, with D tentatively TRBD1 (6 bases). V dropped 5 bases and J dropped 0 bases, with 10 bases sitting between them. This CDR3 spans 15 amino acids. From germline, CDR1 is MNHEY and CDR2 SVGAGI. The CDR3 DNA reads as TGTGCCAGCAGTAACCGGACAGCAACTAATGAAAAACTGTTTTTT. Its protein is CASSNRTATNEKLFF.

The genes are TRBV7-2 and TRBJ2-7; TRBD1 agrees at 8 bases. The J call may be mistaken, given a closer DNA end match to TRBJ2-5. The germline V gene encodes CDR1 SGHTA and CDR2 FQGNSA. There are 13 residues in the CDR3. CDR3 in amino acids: CASIMDRVETQYF. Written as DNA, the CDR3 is TGTGCCAGCATCATGGACAGGGTAGAGACCCAGTACTTC.

CDR3 amino acids: CASSVTGAEQETQYF. CDR3 bases: TGTGCCAGCAGCGTCACAGGGGCGGAGCAAGAGACCCAGTACTTC. The V and J genes are TRBV7-9 and TRBJ2-5, with 7 bases matching TRBD1. Germline CDR1 reads SEHNR; CDR2 reads FQNEAQ (reference sequence). The CDR3 covers 15 residues. V gave up 5 bases and J gave up 2 bases; unmatched junction bases: 8.

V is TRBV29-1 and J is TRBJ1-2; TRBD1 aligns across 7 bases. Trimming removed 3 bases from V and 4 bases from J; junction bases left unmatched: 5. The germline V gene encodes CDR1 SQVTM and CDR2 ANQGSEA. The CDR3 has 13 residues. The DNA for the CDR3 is TGCAGCGTTGAGAGGACAGGATTCTATGGCTACACCTTC. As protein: CSVERTGFYGYTF. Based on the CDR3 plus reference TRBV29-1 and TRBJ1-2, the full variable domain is SAVISQKPSRDICQRGTSLTIQCQVDSQVTMMFWYRQQPGQSLTLIATANQGSEATYESGFVIDKFPISRPNLTFSTLTVSNMSPEDSSIYLCSVERTGFYGYTFGSGTRLTVV.

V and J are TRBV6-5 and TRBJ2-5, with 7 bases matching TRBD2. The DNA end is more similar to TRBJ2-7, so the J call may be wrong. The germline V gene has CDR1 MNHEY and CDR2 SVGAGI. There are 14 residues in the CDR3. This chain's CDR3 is CASGDQEGGDEQYF. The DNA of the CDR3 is TGTGCCAGCGGTGACCAGGAGGGAGGGGACGAGCAGTACTTC.

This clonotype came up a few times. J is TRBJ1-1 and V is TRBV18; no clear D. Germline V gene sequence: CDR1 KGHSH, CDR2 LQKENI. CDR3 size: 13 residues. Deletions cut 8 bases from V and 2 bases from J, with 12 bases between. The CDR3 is CASSPRQNTEAFF. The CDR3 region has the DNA TGTGCCAGCAGCCCACGACAAAACACTGAAGCTTTCTTT.

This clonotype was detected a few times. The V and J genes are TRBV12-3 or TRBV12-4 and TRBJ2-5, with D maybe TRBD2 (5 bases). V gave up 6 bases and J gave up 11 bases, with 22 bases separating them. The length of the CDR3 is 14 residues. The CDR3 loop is CASRDKDWTLGQYF. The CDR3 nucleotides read TGTGCCAGCAGGGATAAGGACTGGACCTTAGGGCAGTACTTC.

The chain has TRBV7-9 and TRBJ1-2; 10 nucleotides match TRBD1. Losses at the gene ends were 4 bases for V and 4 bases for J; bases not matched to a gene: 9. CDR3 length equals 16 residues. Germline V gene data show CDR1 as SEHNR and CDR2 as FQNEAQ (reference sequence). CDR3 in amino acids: CASSSWGTGEFYGYTF. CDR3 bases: TGTGCCAGCAGCTCCTGGGGGACAGGGGAGTTCTATGGCTACACCTTC.

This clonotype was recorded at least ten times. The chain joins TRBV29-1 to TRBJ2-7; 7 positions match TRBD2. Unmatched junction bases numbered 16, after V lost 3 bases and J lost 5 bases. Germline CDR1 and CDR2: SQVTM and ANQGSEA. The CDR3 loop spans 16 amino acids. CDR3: CSVDQNPAERGNEQYF. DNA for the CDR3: TGCAGCGTTGACCAAAACCCAGCAGAGCGGGGTAACGAGCAGTACTTC.

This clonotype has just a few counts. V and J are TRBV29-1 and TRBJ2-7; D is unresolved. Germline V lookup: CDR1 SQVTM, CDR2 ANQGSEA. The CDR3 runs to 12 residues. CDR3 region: CSVPLGPYEQYF. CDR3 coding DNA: TGCAGTGTCCCTCTAGGCCCCTACGAGCAGTACTTC.

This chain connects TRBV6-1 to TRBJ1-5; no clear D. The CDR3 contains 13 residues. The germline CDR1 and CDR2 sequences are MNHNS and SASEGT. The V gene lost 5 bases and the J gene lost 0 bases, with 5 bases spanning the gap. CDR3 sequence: CASSSTSNQPQHF. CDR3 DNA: TGTGCCAGCAGTTCGACTAGCAATCAGCCCCAGCATTTT.

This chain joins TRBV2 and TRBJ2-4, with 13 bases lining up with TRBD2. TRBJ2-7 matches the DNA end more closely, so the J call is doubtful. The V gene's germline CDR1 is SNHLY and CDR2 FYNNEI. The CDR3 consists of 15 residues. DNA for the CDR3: TGTGCCAGCAGTGGGGGACTAGCGGGATCCCTCGAGCAGTACTTC. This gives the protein CASSGGLAGSLEQYF.

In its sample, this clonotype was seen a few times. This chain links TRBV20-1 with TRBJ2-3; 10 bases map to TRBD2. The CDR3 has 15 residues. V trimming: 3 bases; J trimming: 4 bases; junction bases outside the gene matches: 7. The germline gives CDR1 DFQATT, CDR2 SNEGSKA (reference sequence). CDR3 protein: CSARTLAGVSDTQYF. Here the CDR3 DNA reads TGCAGTGCTAGGACCCTAGCGGGAGTTTCAGATACGCAGTATTTT.

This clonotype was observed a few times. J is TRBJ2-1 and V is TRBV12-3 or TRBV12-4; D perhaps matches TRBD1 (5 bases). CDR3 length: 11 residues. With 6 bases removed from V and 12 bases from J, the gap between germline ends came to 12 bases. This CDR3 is CASSLRQRQFF. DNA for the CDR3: TGTGCCAGCAGCTTAAGACAGCGGCAGTTCTTC.

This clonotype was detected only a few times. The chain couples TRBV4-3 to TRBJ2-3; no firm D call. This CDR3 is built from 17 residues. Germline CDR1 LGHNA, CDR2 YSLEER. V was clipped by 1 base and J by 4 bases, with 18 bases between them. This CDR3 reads CASSQALGSGSADTQYF. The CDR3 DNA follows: TGCGCCAGCAGCCAAGCGTTGGGGTCCGGCTCAGCAGATACGCAGTATTTT.